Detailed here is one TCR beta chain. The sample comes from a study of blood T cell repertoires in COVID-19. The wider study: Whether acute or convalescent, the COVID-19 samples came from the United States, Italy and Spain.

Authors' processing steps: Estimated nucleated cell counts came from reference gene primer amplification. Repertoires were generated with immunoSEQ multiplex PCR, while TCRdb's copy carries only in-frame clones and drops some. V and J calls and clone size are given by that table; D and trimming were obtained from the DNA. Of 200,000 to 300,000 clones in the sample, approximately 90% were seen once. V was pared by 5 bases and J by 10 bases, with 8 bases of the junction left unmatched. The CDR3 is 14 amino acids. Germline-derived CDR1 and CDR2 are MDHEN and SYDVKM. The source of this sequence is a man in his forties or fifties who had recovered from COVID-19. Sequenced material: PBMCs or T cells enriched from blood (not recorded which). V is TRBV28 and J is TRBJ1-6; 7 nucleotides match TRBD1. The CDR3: CASSPLTGFSPLHF. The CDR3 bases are TGTGCCAGCAGTCCACTGACAGGGTTCTCACCCCTCCACTTT.